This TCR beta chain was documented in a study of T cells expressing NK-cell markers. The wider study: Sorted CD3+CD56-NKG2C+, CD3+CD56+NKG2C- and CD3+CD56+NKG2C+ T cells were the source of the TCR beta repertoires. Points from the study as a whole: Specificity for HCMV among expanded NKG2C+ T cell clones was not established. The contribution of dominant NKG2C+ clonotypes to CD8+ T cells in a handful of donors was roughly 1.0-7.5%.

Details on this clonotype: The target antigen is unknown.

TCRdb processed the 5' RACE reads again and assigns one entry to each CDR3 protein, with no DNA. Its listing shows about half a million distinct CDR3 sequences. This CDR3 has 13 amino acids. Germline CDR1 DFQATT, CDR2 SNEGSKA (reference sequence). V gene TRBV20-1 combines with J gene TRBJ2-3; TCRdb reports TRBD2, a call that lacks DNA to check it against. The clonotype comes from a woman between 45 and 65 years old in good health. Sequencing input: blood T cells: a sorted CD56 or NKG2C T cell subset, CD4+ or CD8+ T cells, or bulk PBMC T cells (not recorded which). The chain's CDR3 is CSARVALRDTQYF.